The source of this T cell receptor (beta chain) is a study of cytomegalovirus exposure and HLA in healthy donors. Study-level information: Genotyping of about 400 donors showed that around 85% belonged to the Caucasian-associated ancestry cluster. Study observations and caveats: Later analysis identified a missense DCLRE1C variant that was linked to TCR beta V- and J-gene trimming.

To note about this clone: Its antigen is not known.

This CDR3 has 17 amino acids. Per the germline V gene, CDR1 is SGHRS and CDR2 is YFSETQ. Trimming removed 4 bases from V and 2 bases from J; junction bases left unmatched: 12. Primers: 60 Vbeta forward and 13 Jbeta reverse. Profiling relied on immunoSEQ multiplex PCR, and the TCRdb table lists in-frame clones only, not all of them. Of about 120,000 clones in the sample, about four fifths were seen once. Sequencing was performed on PBMCs. This TCR came from a female donor in good health and CMV-seropositive. This sequence joins TRBV5-1 and TRBJ2-5; 9 bases are a match to TRBD1. The CDR3 reads CASSADINRGQQETQYF. The DNA for the CDR3 is TGCGCCAGCAGCGCCGACATTAACAGGGGGCAACAAGAGACCCAGTACTTC.